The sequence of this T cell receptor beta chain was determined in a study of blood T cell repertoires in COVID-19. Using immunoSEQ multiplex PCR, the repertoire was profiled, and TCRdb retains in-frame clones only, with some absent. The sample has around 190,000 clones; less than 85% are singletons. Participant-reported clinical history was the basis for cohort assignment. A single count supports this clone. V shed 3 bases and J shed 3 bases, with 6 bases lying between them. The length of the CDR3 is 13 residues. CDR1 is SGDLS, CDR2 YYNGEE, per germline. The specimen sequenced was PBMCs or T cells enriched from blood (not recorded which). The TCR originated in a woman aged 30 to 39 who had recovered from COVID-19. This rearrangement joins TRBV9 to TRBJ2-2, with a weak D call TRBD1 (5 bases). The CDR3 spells CASSGQHTGELFF. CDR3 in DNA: TGTGCCAGCAGCGGACAGCACACCGGGGAGCTGTTTTTT.